Here is one TCR beta chain with its context. This record comes from a study of blood T cells in healthy people across ages. A J-beta primer mix and a sample-barcoded 5' primer were used in a second PCR of roughly 6 to 12 cycles. Every sample returned 2.5 million or more CDR3-containing paired-end reads. TCRdb reanalysed the 5' RACE reads using MiXCR and keeps one entry per CDR3 protein. The data show more than 1 million distinct CDR3 sequences, 40% to 50% seen once. The extraction recovered at least 5 micrograms of total RNA per sample. The sample consisted of blood. This clonotype was obtained from a woman aged 60 to 75 in good health.

The CDR3 region is CSVEVDSGSRYEQYF. DNA of the CDR3: TGCAGCGTTGAGGTTGATAGCGGGAGTCGGTACGAGCAGTACTTC. This chain connects TRBV29-1 to TRBJ2-7; 9 bases match TRBD2. CDR3 length: 15 residues. J gave up 4 bases and V 3 bases, and 10 bases lay outside the gene matches. CDR1 and CDR2 (germline): SQVTM, ANQGSEA.